Below are 24 T cell receptor beta chains sequenced from a single sample in a study of neurological immune-mediated disorders. From the 5' RACE reads, TCRdb called clonotypes with MiXCR, one entry per CDR3 protein. Of tens of thousands of distinct CDR3 sequences listed, about 4.9% are singletons. The sequenced sample consisted of PBMCs. All receptors come from a man aged 30 to 39 with multiple sclerosis.

There are many counts of this clonotype. This chain uses TRBV24-1 with TRBJ2-2; 12 bases map to TRBD1. CDR3 length: 15 residues. Germline V gene data show CDR1 as KGHDR and CDR2 as SFDVKD. The junction had 3 bases not matched to a gene; V was cut back by 5 bases and J by 6 bases. CDR3 loop: CATSAGTGGPGELFF. The CDR3 nucleotides are TGTGCCACCAGTGCCGGGACAGGGGGCCCCGGGGAGCTGTTTTTT.

This clonotype has ten or more counts. The chain uses TRBV3-1 and TRBJ1-3; D not resolved. This CDR3 has 15 amino acids. Trimming left V 1 base short and J 2 bases short, with 9 bases between. Looked up from germline, CDR1 is LGHDT and CDR2 is YNNKEL (reference sequence). In nucleotides, the CDR3 is TGTGCCAGCAGCCAAGGGTCGAGGACTGGAAACACCATATATTTT. Translation gives CASSQGSRTGNTIYF.

This clonotype has more than one count but fewer than ten. The chain joins TRBV11-1 to TRBJ2-7, with 7 bases fitting TRBD2. V lost 6 bases to trimming and J lost 3 bases; unmatched junction nucleotides: 11. The germline gives CDR1 SGHAT, CDR2 FQDESV (reference sequence). The length of the CDR3 is 15 residues. The CDR3 is CASSPGEGKDYEQYV. The DNA of the CDR3 is TGTGCCAGCAGTCCCGGGGAGGGAAAGGACTACGAGCAGTACGTC.

This clonotype was observed many times. J is TRBJ2-7 and V is TRBV20-1, with TRBD1 identical over 7 bases. V dropped 6 bases and J dropped 1; count of bases not matched to a gene: 3. The germline gives CDR1 DFQATT, CDR2 SNEGSKA (reference sequence). The CDR3 loop spans 12 amino acids. The CDR3 here is CSAEGQSYEQYF. Written as DNA, the CDR3 is TGCAGTGCAGAGGGACAGTCCTACGAGCAGTACTTC.

This clonotype was detected ten times or more. This chain uses TRBV4-1 with TRBJ1-4, with 7 bases identical to TRBD1. Germline trimming cut 2 bases from V and 8 bases from J; bases unmatched to any gene: 11. The germline gives CDR1 MGHRA, CDR2 YSYEKL. The CDR3 sequence is 16 residues long. CDR3 nucleotide sequence: TGCGCCAGCAGCCAATCAGGGGGGCCCGAAGCGGAAAAACTGTTTTTT. Residues: CASSQSGGPEAEKLFF.

This clonotype showed up just a few times. A clone one base away is much larger, so this may be a read error. V usage is TRBV12-3 or TRBV12-4 and J usage is TRBJ2-5; tentative D call: TRBD1 (5 bases). CDR3 length equals 13 residues. V was trimmed by 6 bases and J by 4 bases, leaving 12 bases between them. This CDR3 is CASSRESRETQYF. In DNA form, the CDR3 reads TGTGCCAGCAGCAGGGAAAGTCGAGAGACCCAGTACTTC.

This clonotype was counted only a few times. For the CDR3, the DNA is TGCAGTGCTAGGGGCTCGACCCCGACTGAAGCTTTCTTT. Protein: CSARGSTPTEAFF. This chain links TRBV20-1 with TRBJ1-1; no clear D gene. Between the trimmed V and J ends, which lost 3 bases and 5 bases, there was a span of 13 bases. Germline loops: CDR1 DFQATT, CDR2 SNEGSKA (reference sequence). The CDR3 loop spans 13 amino acids.

This clonotype was detected only a few times. This chain links TRBV5-6 with TRBJ2-1; 8 bases fit TRBD1. CDR1 and CDR2 from the germline V gene are SGHDT and YYEEEE. After removal of 0 bases from V and 7 bases from J, the junction contained 3 bases not matched to a gene. There are 14 residues in the CDR3. The CDR3 spells CASSLGQGWNEQFF. In DNA form, the CDR3 reads TGTGCCAGCAGCTTGGGACAGGGGTGGAATGAGCAGTTCTTC. The full variable domain, with the rest looked up from reference TRBV5-6 and TRBJ2-1, is DAGVTQSPTHLIKTRGQQVTLRCSPKSGHDTVSWYQQALGQGPQFIFQYYEEEERQRGNFPDRFSGHQFPNYSSELNVNALLLGDSALYLCASSLGQGWNEQFFGPGTRLTVL.

This clonotype was recorded many times. The gene calls are TRBV4-1 and TRBJ2-1; 7 bases map to TRBD1. The V segment lost 6 bases and the J segment 6 bases; nucleotides outside the gene matches: 11. The CDR3 is 15 residues long. Germline assignment: CDR1 MGHRA and CDR2 YSYEKL. The CDR3 is CASSITGARTNEQFF. The CDR3 DNA reads as TGCGCCAGCAGTATTACAGGGGCCCGTACCAATGAGCAGTTCTTC.

The table lists this clonotype with a few counts. The V call is TRBV4-1, the J call TRBJ2-2; the D is unclear. The CDR3 has 16 amino acids. Trimming shortened V by 1 base and J by 3 bases, and 12 bases separated the two germline ends. CDR1 and CDR2 (germline): MGHRA, YSYEKL. The CDR3 bases are TGCGCCAGCAGCCAAGCATCTTTCCAGTACACCGGGGAGCTGTTTTTT. Translated: CASSQASFQYTGELFF.

This clonotype was recorded many times. The chain is built from TRBV29-1 and TRBJ1-1, with D unresolved. The CDR3 extends over 13 amino acids. V gave up 1 base and J gave up 0 bases, with 6 bases separating them. Germline V CDR1 and CDR2: SQVTM, ANQGSEA. CDR3 coding DNA: TGCAGCGTTGAAGCCCAGCTGAACACTGAAGCTTTCTTT. Protein: CSVEAQLNTEAFF.

This clonotype was picked up a small number of times. The rearrangement joins TRBV2 to TRBJ1-1, with 8 bases lining up with TRBD1. The V gene end was trimmed by 6 bases and the J gene end by 2 bases; junction bases not matched to a gene: 11. Germline V CDR1 and CDR2: SNHLY, FYNNEI. The length of the CDR3 is 16 residues. CDR3 nucleotide sequence: TGTGCCAGCAGAGTGAGTGGGACAGGCGATAACACTGAAGCTTTCTTT. Protein: CASRVSGTGDNTEAFF.

This clonotype showed up many times. This chain uses TRBV6-4 with TRBJ2-7; maybe TRBD1 (6 bases). The V gene lost 10 bases and the J gene lost 0 bases, with 13 bases spanning the gap. Germline loops: CDR1 MRHNA, CDR2 SNTAGT. This CDR3 is built from 13 residues. The CDR3, as DNA: TGTGCCACCTACGGGGACACCTCCTACGAGCAGTACGTC. It yields the protein CATYGDTSYEQYV.

In its sample, this clonotype was seen many times. The chain employs TRBV4-1 and TRBJ2-1; a weak D match, TRBD2 (6 bases). Between the trimmed V and J ends, which lost 6 bases and 3 bases, there was a span of 9 bases. CDR1 and CDR2 from the germline V gene are MGHRA and YSYEKL. This CDR3 is 13 amino acids long. Here the CDR3 DNA reads TGCGCCAGCAGTCGGCGGGACTACAATGAGCAGTTCTTC. This gives the protein CASSRRDYNEQFF.

This clonotype has more than one count but fewer than ten. V and J are TRBV7-6 and TRBJ2-2, with D perhaps matching TRBD1 (6 bases). Trimming shortened V by 5 bases and J by 0 bases, and 19 bases separated the two germline ends. The germline V gene has CDR1 SGHVS and CDR2 FNYEAQ. The CDR3 spans 18 residues. Written as DNA, the CDR3 is TGTGCCAGCAGCCGCTCAGGGGACGGAAGCGCGAACACCGGGGAGCTGTTTTTT. Encoded protein: CASSRSGDGSANTGELFF. The full variable domain, in which reference TRBV7-6 and TRBJ2-2 provide the parts outside the CDR3, is GAGVSQSPRYKVTKRGQDVALRCDPISGHVSLYWYRQALGQGPEFLTYFNYEAQQDKSGLPNDRFSAERPEGSISTLTIQRTEQRDSAMYRCASSRSGDGSANTGELFFGEGSRLTVL.

In this sample, this clonotype turned up a few times. The V and J genes are TRBV14 and TRBJ2-1; D assignment may be TRBD1 or TRBD2 (5 bases each). The CDR3 is made up of 16 amino acids. Between the trimmed V and J ends, which lost 5 bases and 5 bases, there was a span of 19 bases. Germline V gene sequence: CDR1 SGHDN, CDR2 FVKESK. CDR3: CASSSYGTAANNEQFF. DNA of the CDR3: TGTGCCAGCAGCTCCTACGGGACGGCAGCCAACAATGAGCAGTTCTTC.

Ten or more counts support this clonotype. The gene calls are TRBV20-1 and TRBJ2-5; tentative D call: TRBD2 (6 bases). V lost 6 bases to trimming and J lost 4 bases, with 18 bases between them. The CDR3 covers 14 residues. Germline CDR1 DFQATT, CDR2 SNEGSKA (reference sequence). The CDR3 here is CSAPPLGGSETQYF. The CDR3 bases are TGCAGTGCCCCCCCCCTGGGGGGATCAGAGACCCAGTACTTC.

This chain joins TRBV20-1 and TRBJ2-7; 9 bases agree with TRBD2. Germline values: CDR1 DFQATT, CDR2 SNEGSKA (reference sequence). Germline trimming cut 6 bases from V and 0 bases from J; bases unmatched to any gene: 6. The CDR3 length is 14 residues. The CDR3 region is CSAVAGAFSYEQYF. The CDR3 DNA follows: TGCAGTGCAGTAGCGGGGGCCTTCTCCTACGAGCAGTACTTC.

The chain recombines TRBV5-1 with TRBJ2-2; 7 bases line up with TRBD1. Germline trimming cut 4 bases from V and 2 bases from J; bases unmatched to any gene: 5. The CDR3 has 15 residues. Germline lookup yields CDR1 SGHRS and CDR2 YFSETQ. CDR3 sequence (DNA): TGCGCCAGCAGCCACGGGACAGAAAACACCGGGGAGCTGTTTTTT. It codes for CASSHGTENTGELFF.

In this sample, this clonotype turned up many times. The V call is TRBV29-1, the J call TRBJ1-1, with 9 bases that match TRBD1. Germline V gives CDR1 SQVTM, CDR2 ANQGSEA. The CDR3 is made up of 15 amino acids. With V trimmed by 6 bases and J by 3 bases, 11 bases remained unmatched. The CDR3, as DNA: TGCAGCGTCCGTGGGACAGGGCAAAGGGACACTGAAGCTTTCTTT. It translates to CSVRGTGQRDTEAFF. Using reference TRBV29-1 and TRBJ1-1 for the parts outside the CDR3, the full variable domain is SAVISQKPSRDICQRGTSLTIQCQVDSQVTMMFWYRQQPGQSLTLIATANQGSEATYESGFVIDKFPISRPNLTFSTLTVSNMSPEDSSIYLCSVRGTGQRDTEAFFGQGTRLTVV.

This clonotype was counted ten times or more. V is TRBV7-9 and J is TRBJ1-1; weak D call: TRBD1 (5 bases). This CDR3 contains 15 residues. Trimming took 5 bases from V and 6 from J, leaving 19 bases between them. Germline V lookup: CDR1 SEHNR, CDR2 FQNEAQ (reference sequence). CDR3 sequence (DNA): TGTGCCAGCAGCGAGCGGGACCTATCTTACTCTGAAGCTTTCTTT. It specifies CASSERDLSYSEAFF.

This clonotype has ten or more counts. The chain couples TRBV5-5 to TRBJ2-7, with D possibly TRBD2 on 6 matching bases. V was trimmed by 3 bases and J by 4 bases, leaving 8 bases between them. Germline V lookup: CDR1 SGHKS, CDR2 YYEKEE (reference sequence). This CDR3 region has 12 residues. As DNA, the CDR3 is TGTGCCAGCAGCTCGGCGGGGTACGAGCAGTACGTC. It translates to CASSSAGYEQYV.

This clonotype was recorded many times. V is TRBV10-3 and J is TRBJ1-2, with D perhaps TRBD1 (5 bases). The length of the CDR3 is 14 residues. V gave up 3 bases and J gave up 4 bases, with 12 bases separating them. CDR1 ENHRY and CDR2 SYGVKD come from the germline V gene. The CDR3 nucleotides read TGTGCCATCAGTGACGGCAGACAGAGCTATGGCTACACCTTC. It encodes CAISDGRQSYGYTF.

Many counts were recorded for this clonotype. The CDR3 protein is CASSLDRSSTYYGYTF. The CDR3 bases are TGCGCCAGCAGCTTGGACAGGTCCTCCACCTACTATGGCTACACCTTC. The chain is built from TRBV5-1 and TRBJ1-2, with D possibly TRBD1 on 5 matching bases. This CDR3 has 16 amino acids. Germline V gene data show CDR1 as SGHRS and CDR2 as YFSETQ. V was pared by 0 bases and J by 3 bases, with 15 bases between.